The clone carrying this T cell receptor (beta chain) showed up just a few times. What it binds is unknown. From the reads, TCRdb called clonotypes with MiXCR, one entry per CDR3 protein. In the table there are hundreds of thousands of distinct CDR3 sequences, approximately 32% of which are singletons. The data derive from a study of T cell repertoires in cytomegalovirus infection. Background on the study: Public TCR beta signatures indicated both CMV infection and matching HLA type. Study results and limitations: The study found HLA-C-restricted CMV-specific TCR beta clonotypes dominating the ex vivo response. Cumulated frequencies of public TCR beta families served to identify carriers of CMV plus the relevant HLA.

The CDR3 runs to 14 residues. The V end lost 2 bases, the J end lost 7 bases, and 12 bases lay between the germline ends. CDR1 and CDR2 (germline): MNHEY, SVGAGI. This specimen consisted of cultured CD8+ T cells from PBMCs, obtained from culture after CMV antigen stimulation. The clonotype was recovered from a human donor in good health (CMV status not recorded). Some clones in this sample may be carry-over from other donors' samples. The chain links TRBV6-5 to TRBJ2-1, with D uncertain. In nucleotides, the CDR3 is TGTGCCAGCAGTTACGGGCTAGTCACTAATGAGCAGTTCTTC. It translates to CASSYGLVTNEQFF.